Below are 5 T cell receptor beta chains sequenced from a single sample in a study of T cells in localized non-small cell lung cancer. Data came from immunoSEQ multiplex PCR; TCRdb stores just in-frame clones and leaves some out. Of some 64,000 clones listed, roughly 81% are singletons. The input for sequencing was PBMCs, taken before any cancer treatment. These receptors were collected from a man aged 40-75 years with stage II lung adenocarcinoma.

V and J are TRBV21-1 and TRBJ2-3; the table's D call, TRBD1, has no DNA check behind it. TRBV21-1 corresponds to a pseudogene. CDR3 length equals 15 residues. The DNA of the CDR3 is TGTGCCAGCAGCCCTGACAGGGATGGCACAGATACGCAGTATTTT. This gives the protein CASSPDRDGTDTQYF.

This chain links TRBV10-3 with TRBJ2-7; 10 bases map to TRBD2. The J segment lost 1 base and the V segment lost 5 bases, leaving 8 bases of the junction unmatched. From germline, CDR1 is ENHRY and CDR2 SYGVKD. This CDR3 is built from 16 residues. The CDR3 is CAISTTSGTFSYEQYF. CDR3 in DNA: TGTGCCATCAGTACCACTAGCGGGACCTTTTCCTACGAGCAGTACTTC.

The chain combines TRBV5-5 with TRBJ2-5, with D unresolved. V dropped 4 bases and J dropped 5 bases, with 6 bases sitting between them. Germline V gene sequence: CDR1 SGHKS, CDR2 YYEKEE (reference sequence). The CDR3 is made up of 11 amino acids. The CDR3 nucleotides are TGTGCCAGCAGCCTACAGGAGACCCAGTACTTC. Translated, it gives CASSLQETQYF.

The J gene is TRBJ1-5, the V gene TRBV7-6, with 10 bases matching TRBD1. Unmatched junction bases numbered 7, after V lost 5 bases and J lost 6 bases. The CDR3 has 15 residues. CDR1 is SGHVS, CDR2 FNYEAQ, per germline. The CDR3 loop is CASSIRDRGSQPQHF. Here the CDR3 DNA reads TGTGCCAGCAGCATCCGGGACAGGGGAAGTCAGCCCCAGCATTTT.

The chain combines TRBV6-5 with TRBJ1-1; 12 bases are a match to TRBD1. CDR1 and CDR2 (germline): MNHEY, SVGAGI. With 6 bases clipped from V and 4 bases from J, the junction kept 6 bases outside the gene matches. This CDR3 has 15 residues. The CDR3 DNA is TGTGCCAGCAGCCCTGGGACAGGGGGCGGCACTGAAGCTTTCTTT. Its translation: CASSPGTGGGTEAFF.